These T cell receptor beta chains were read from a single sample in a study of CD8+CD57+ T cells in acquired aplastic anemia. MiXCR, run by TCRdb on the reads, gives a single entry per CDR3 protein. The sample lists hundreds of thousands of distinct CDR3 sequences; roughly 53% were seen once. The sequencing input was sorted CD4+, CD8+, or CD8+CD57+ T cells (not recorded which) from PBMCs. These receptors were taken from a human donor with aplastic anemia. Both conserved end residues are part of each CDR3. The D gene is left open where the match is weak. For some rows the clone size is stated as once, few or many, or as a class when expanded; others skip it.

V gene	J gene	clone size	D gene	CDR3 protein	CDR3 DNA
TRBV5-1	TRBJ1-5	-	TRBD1	CASSWDSSNQPQHF	TGCGCCAGCAGCTGGGACAGCTCTAATCAGCCCCAGCATTTT
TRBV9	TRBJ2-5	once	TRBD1	CASGTGGPETQYF	TGTGCCAGTGGGACAGGGGGCCCGGAGACCCAGTACTTC
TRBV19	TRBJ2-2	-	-	CASSIQGLTGELFF	TGTGCCAGTAGTATCCAGGGACTCACCGGGGAGCTGTTTTTT
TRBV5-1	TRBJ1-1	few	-	CASSLGQEAFF	TGCGCCAGCAGCTTGGGACAGGAAGCTTTCTTT
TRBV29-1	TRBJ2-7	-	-	CSQATGGPYEQYF	TGCAGCCAAGCGACAGGAGGGCCCTACGAGCAGTACTTC
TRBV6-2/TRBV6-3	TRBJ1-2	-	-	CASRRGAGDNYGYTF	TGTGCCAGCAGGAGGGGGGCAGGAGATAACTATGGCTACACCTTC
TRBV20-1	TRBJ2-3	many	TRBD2	CSADTSGRAVRTQYF	TGCAGTGCTGACACGAGCGGGAGGGCCGTTCGTACGCAGTATTTT
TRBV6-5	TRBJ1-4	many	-	CASSYSAGGGEKLFF	TGTGCCAGCAGTTATAGCGCCGGGGGCGGTGAAAAACTGTTTTTT
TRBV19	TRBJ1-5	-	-	CASSRAGTAPNQPQHF	TGTGCCAGTAGTCGAGCCGGGACCGCCCCAAATCAGCCCCAGCATTTT
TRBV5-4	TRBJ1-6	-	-	CASSLDGRPEDSPLHF	TGTGCCAGCAGCTTGGATGGCAGACCGGAGGATTCACCCCTCCACTTT
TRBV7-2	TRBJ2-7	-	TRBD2	CASSFGLAVYEQYF	TGTGCCAGCAGCTTTGGACTAGCGGTCTACGAGCAGTACTTC
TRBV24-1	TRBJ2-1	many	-	CATSDWGADSPNNEQFF	TGTGCCACCAGTGATTGGGGCGCTGACAGCCCCAACAATGAGCAGTTCTTC
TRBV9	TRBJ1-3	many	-	CASSVGSGANSGNTIYF	TGTGCCAGCAGCGTAGGGTCAGGGGCAAACTCTGGAAACACCATATATTTT
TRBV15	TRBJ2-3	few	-	CATSRERTDTQYF	TGTGCCACCAGCAGAGAAAGAACAGATACGCAGTATTTT
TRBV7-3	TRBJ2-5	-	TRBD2	CASSLTLSGSLPVF	TGTGCCAGCAGCCTGACTCTTAGCGGGAGCCTTCCCGTTTTC
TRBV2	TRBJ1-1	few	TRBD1	CASKGTGNTEAFF	TGTGCCAGCAAAGGGACAGGGAACACTGAAGCTTTCTTT
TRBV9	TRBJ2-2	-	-	CASSAPGLWTGELFF	TGTGCCAGCAGCGCACCAGGGCTATGGACCGGGGAGCTGTTTTTT
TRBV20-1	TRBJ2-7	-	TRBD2	CSADTSEWEGLDEQYF	TGCAGTGCAGATACCTCTGAGTGGGAGGGCCTTGACGAGCAGTACTTC
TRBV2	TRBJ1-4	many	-	CASNRGPDNEKLFF	TGTGCCAGCAACCGGGGGCCTGATAATGAAAAACTGTTTTTT
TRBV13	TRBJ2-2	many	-	CASSLAAGNTGELFF	TGTGCCAGCAGCTTAGCAGCGGGGAACACCGGGGAGCTGTTTTTT
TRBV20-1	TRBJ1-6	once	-	CSARVRTEWNSPLHF	TGCAGTGCCCGGGTGCGGACAGAGTGGAATTCACCCCTCCACTTT
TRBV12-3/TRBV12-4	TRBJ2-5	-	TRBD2	CASSLTSGGARLGETQYF	TGTGCCAGCAGTCTAACTAGCGGGGGGGCCCGATTAGGAGAGACCCAGTACTTC
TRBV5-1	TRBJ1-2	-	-	CASSWNPQANDYGYTF	TGCGCCAGCAGCTGGAACCCTCAGGCAAACGACTATGGCTACACCTTC
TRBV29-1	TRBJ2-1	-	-	CSVHQGRGVFGNEQFF	TGCAGCGTCCACCAAGGTCGAGGGGTGTTTGGCAATGAGCAGTTCTTC
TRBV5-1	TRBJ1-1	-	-	CASRTQGSNTEAFF	TGCGCCAGCCGCACACAGGGTTCGAACACTGAAGCTTTCTTT
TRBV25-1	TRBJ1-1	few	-	CASSEWGALGTEAFF	TGTGCCAGCAGTGAATGGGGGGCGTTGGGGACTGAAGCTTTCTTT
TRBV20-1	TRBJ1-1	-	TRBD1	CSATPDRVNTEAFF	TGCAGTGCAACCCCGGACAGGGTTAACACTGAAGCTTTCTTT
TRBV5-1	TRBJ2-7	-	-	CASSSVIRQSTYEQYF	TGCGCCAGCAGCTCGGTCATTAGACAGAGCACCTACGAGCAGTACTTC
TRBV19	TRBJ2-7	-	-	CASSIDPFNEQYF	TGTGCCAGTAGTATAGATCCATTCAACGAGCAGTACTTC
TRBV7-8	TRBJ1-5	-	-	CASSLAKAGWDNQPQHF	TGTGCCAGCAGCTTAGCGAAGGCAGGTTGGGACAATCAGCCCCAGCATTTT
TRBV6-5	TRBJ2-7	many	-	CASSPTLRSEQYF	TGTGCCAGCAGCCCTACCTTGAGGAGCGAGCAGTACTTC
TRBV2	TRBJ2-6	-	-	CASRQALAGANVLTF	TGTGCCAGCAGGCAGGCCCTCGCTGGGGCCAACGTCCTGACTTTC
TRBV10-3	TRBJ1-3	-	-	CASRRGGRSENTIYF	TGTGCCAGCAGGAGAGGGGGACGCTCTGAAAACACCATATATTTT
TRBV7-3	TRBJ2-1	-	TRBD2	CTSSLSGGAYNEQLF	TGTACCAGCAGCTTAAGCGGGGGGGCTTACAATGAGCAGTTGTTC
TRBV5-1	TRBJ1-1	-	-	CASSLDWGEAFF	TGCGCCAGCAGCTTGGACTGGGGAGAAGCTTTCTTT
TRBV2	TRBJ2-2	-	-	CASNPLSAAGELFF	TGTGCCAGCAATCCTCTAAGTGCGGCCGGGGAGCTGTTTTTT
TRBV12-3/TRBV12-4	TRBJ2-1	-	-	CASSSRHRQSSYNEQFF	TGTGCCAGCAGTTCAAGACATCGTCAGAGCTCCTACAATGAGCAGTTCTTC
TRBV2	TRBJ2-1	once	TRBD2	CASSVGTSGGF	TGTGCCAGCAGTGTAGGGACTAGCGGGGGATTC
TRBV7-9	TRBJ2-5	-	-	CASGLGSVRETQYF	TGTGCCAGCGGCCTTGGGTCCGTCCGGGAGACCCAGTACTTC
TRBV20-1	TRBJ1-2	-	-	CSARDEEGSPYGYTF	TGCAGTGCTAGAGACGAGGAGGGGTCACCCTATGGCTACACCTTC
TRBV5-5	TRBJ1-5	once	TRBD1	CASSFGGQGENQPQHF	TGTGCCAGCAGCTTTGGGGGACAGGGTGAAAACCAGCCCCAGCATTTT
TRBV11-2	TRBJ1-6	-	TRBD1	CASSALKQGRDSPLHF	TGTGCCAGCAGCGCGCTAAAACAGGGGCGGGATTCACCCCTCCACTTT
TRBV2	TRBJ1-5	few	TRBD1	CASSMDRESQPQHF	TGTGCCAGCAGTATGGACAGGGAGAGTCAGCCCCAGCATTTT
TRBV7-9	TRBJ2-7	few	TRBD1	CASSGQGSSYEQYF	TGTGCCAGCAGCGGACAGGGAAGCTCCTACGAGCAGTACTTC
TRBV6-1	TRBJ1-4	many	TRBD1	CASSYDRGGEKLFF	TGTGCCAGCAGTTACGACAGGGGAGGTGAAAAACTGTTTTTT
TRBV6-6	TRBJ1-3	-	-	CASRKDGDTIYF	TGTGCCAGCAGGAAAGACGGGGACACCATATATTTT
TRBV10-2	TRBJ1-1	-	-	CASSPPDGNTEAFF	TGCGCCAGCAGCCCTCCAGACGGAAACACTGAAGCTTTCTTT
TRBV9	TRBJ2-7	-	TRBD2	CASSPGLAESYEQYF	TGTGCCAGCAGCCCGGGACTAGCAGAGAGCTACGAGCAGTACTTC
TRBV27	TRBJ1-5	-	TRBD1	CASQPRQGAWSNQPQHF	TGTGCCAGCCAGCCCCGACAGGGGGCTTGGAGCAATCAGCCCCAGCATTTT
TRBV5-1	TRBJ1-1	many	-	CASSLSGERDTEAFF	TGCGCCAGCAGCTTGTCTGGGGAGAGGGACACTGAAGCTTTCTTT